This TCR beta chain was identified in a study of PD-L1 blockade in urothelial cancer. The CDR3 totals 14 residues. Germline V gene data show CDR1 as MDHEN and CDR2 as SYDVKM. Trimming pared 7 bases from V and 0 bases from J, leaving 10 bases between. This table comes from immunoSEQ multiplex PCR, and its TCRdb copy is limited to in-frame clones, with some not included. The table records over 40,000 clones, 82% of them present only once. This chain links TRBV28 with TRBJ1-5; D is uncertain. This TCR came from a man aged 65 to 79 with urothelial cancer. The sample was PBMCs, taken around atezolizumab (anti-PD-L1) treatment. DNA for the CDR3: TGTGCCAGCAACCCGAGTGGTAGCAATCAGCCCCAGCATTTT. Translation: CASNPSGSNQPQHF. The full variable domain, its missing parts supplied by reference TRBV28 and TRBJ1-5, is DVKVTQSSRYLVKRTGEKVFLECVQDMDHENMFWYRQDPGLGLRLIYFSYDVKMKEKGDIPEGYSVSREKKERFSLILESASTNQTSMYLCASNPSGSNQPQHFGDGTRLSIL.